A single sample gave rise to the 3 T cell receptor beta chains below, sequenced in a study of blood T cell repertoires in COVID-19. The method was immunoSEQ multiplex PCR; TCRdb's version includes in-frame clones alone and lacks a portion of them. The repertoire holds fewer than 25,000 clones, around 86% seen once, with about 6.5% in the top ten. Sequencing was carried out using peripheral blood. These TCRs come from a man between 65 and 85 years old with acute or convalescent COVID-19.

This clone was counted a few times. The rearrangement joins TRBV7-2 to TRBJ1-1; D is ambiguous. This CDR3 region has 12 residues. Trimming removed 5 bases from V and 10 bases from J, with 14 bases in between. The germline gives CDR1 SGHTA, CDR2 FQGNSA. The CDR3 DNA is TGTGCCAGCAGCCCCGCGGGAATTGGAGCTTTCTTT. Its protein is CASSPAGIGAFF.

This chain links TRBV6-2 or TRBV6-3 with TRBJ1-2, with a tentative D call TRBD1 (5 bases). V was trimmed by 0 bases and J by 0 bases, leaving 11 bases between them. Germline assignment: CDR1 MNHEY and CDR2 SVGEGT. The CDR3 spans 16 residues. CDR3 DNA: TGTGCCAGCAGTTACTCAGCAGGGTTCACTAACTATGGCTACACCTTC. It yields the protein CASSYSAGFTNYGYTF.

The chain uses TRBV14 and TRBJ1-6; 7 nucleotides agree with TRBD1. This CDR3 has 16 residues. Germline values: CDR1 SGHDN, CDR2 FVKESK. The junction had 10 bases not matched to a gene; V was cut back by 4 bases and J by 7 bases. For the CDR3, the DNA is TGTGCCAGCAGCCTCGACTTGGGGACAGCGAATTCACCCCTCCACTTT. This translates into CASSLDLGTANSPLHF.